Below, 30 T cell receptor beta chains from the same sample are listed, as sequenced in a study of blood T cell repertoires in COVID-19. TCRdb's copy holds only in-frame clones and misses some; the assay was immunoSEQ multiplex PCR. This table holds roughly 150,000 clones, about 85% found once. The sequenced sample consisted of peripheral blood. The receptors derive from a woman aged 60-75 years with COVID-19, enrolled during active disease.

The CDR3 region is CASRRQGSGELFF. DNA of the CDR3: TGTGCCAGCAGGCGACAGGGAAGCGGGGAGCTGTTTTTT. The chain joins TRBV5-6 to TRBJ2-2, with 7 bases matching TRBD1. Germline CDR1 reads SGHDT; CDR2 reads YYEEEE. This CDR3 has 13 residues. Trimming took 5 bases from V and 7 from J; bases not matched to a gene: 5. The full variable domain, rest sourced from reference TRBV5-6 and TRBJ2-2, is DAGVTQSPTHLIKTRGQQVTLRCSPKSGHDTVSWYQQALGQGPQFIFQYYEEEERQRGNFPDRFSGHQFPNYSSELNVNALLLGDSALYLCASRRQGSGELFFGEGSRLTVL.

This chain joins TRBV19 and TRBJ1-5; 7 nucleotides agree with TRBD1. Germline-derived CDR1 and CDR2 are LNHDA and SQIVND (reference sequence). V shed 1 base and J 2 bases; nucleotides not matched to a gene: 11. The CDR3 loop spans 18 amino acids. This CDR3 is CASSIGTGAFVGNQPQHF. The CDR3 DNA reads TGTGCCAGTAGTATAGGGACAGGCGCTTTCGTCGGCAATCAGCCCCAGCATTTT.

The J gene is TRBJ2-3, the V gene TRBV4-1, with 8 bases matching TRBD2. Unmatched junction bases numbered 8, after V lost 0 bases and J lost 3 bases. Germline V gene sequence: CDR1 MGHRA, CDR2 YSYEKL. The length of the CDR3 is 17 residues. This chain's CDR3 is CASSQEGTSGGTDTQYF. The CDR3 coding sequence is TGCGCCAGCAGCCAAGAGGGGACTAGTGGAGGGACAGATACGCAGTATTTT.

J is TRBJ1-2 and V is TRBV6-6; 7 nucleotides align to TRBD1. CDR3 length equals 12 residues. V shed 5 bases, J shed 6 bases, and the junction held 3 bases outside the gene matches. The germline gives CDR1 MNHNY, CDR2 SVGAGI (reference sequence). The CDR3, as DNA: TGTGCCAGCAGTGGGACAGTAGATGGCTACACCTTC. Translating it yields CASSGTVDGYTF.

The chain uses TRBV10-1 and TRBJ2-1; 7 positions match TRBD1. This CDR3 comprises 15 residues. Germline CDR1 is WNHNN and CDR2 is SYGVQD (reference sequence). With 3 bases clipped from V and 4 bases from J, the junction kept 6 bases outside the gene matches. CDR3 sequence: CASSDAQDRYNEQFF. The CDR3 coding sequence is TGCGCCAGCAGTGATGCACAGGACAGGTACAATGAGCAGTTCTTC.

The CDR3, as DNA: TGTGCCGCCGGAGGAGCAGCGGGCAATCAGCCCCAGCATTTT. This gives the protein CAAGGAAGNQPQHF. This chain links TRBV6-5 with TRBJ1-5; D is undetermined. In germline, CDR1 is MNHEY, CDR2 SVGAGI. Trimming pared 11 bases from V and 2 bases from J, leaving 16 bases between. The CDR3 spans 14 residues.

Comments on this clone: This sample also contains other DNA sequences that code for the same CDR3. J is TRBJ1-1 and V is TRBV10-1; tentative D call: TRBD1 (6 bases). Per germline, CDR1 WNHNN and CDR2 SYGVQD (reference sequence). This CDR3 is built from 12 residues. Trimming took 2 bases from V and 8 from J, leaving 9 bases between them. The chain's CDR3 is CASSEGDREAFF. The CDR3 nucleotides read TGCGCCAGCAGTGAGGGCGACAGGGAAGCTTTCTTT.

V usage is TRBV6-2 or TRBV6-3 and J usage is TRBJ1-1; TRBD1 is a possible D gene (6 bases). V was trimmed by 6 bases and J by 0 bases, leaving 17 bases between them. Germline CDR1 reads MNHEY; CDR2 reads SVGEGT. The CDR3 has 16 amino acids. Here the CDR3 reads CASSQDRRRMNTEAFF. In DNA form, the CDR3 reads TGTGCCAGCAGCCAGGACAGACGACGGATGAACACTGAAGCTTTCTTT.

This chain links TRBV6-5 with TRBJ1-1; 7 nucleotides align to TRBD1. CDR1 is MNHEY and CDR2 is SVGAGI in the germline V gene. With V trimmed by 2 bases and J by 7 bases, 4 bases remained unmatched. The CDR3 runs to 13 residues. CDR3 in DNA: TGTGCCAGCAGTTACAAGAGGGACAGTGAAGCTTTCTTT. Residues: CASSYKRDSEAFF.

The rearrangement joins TRBV5-1 to TRBJ1-1, with D perhaps TRBD1 (5 bases). The CDR3 runs 14 residues. V was trimmed by 4 bases and J by 8 bases, leaving 18 bases between them. Germline CDR1 is SGHRS and CDR2 is YFSETQ. The CDR3: CASSRGIRRGEAFF. The DNA of the CDR3 is TGCGCCAGCAGCCGAGGAATTCGGAGGGGAGAAGCTTTCTTT.

The chain carries TRBV6-6 and TRBJ2-2; perhaps TRBD2 as D (7 bases). CDR1 MNHNY and CDR2 SVGAGI come from the germline V gene (reference sequence). This CDR3 has 15 amino acids. V was trimmed by 7 bases and J by 5 bases, leaving 17 bases between them. The CDR3 loop reads CASIGGLAATGELFF. CDR3 bases: TGTGCCAGCATCGGGGGGCTAGCGGCAACCGGGGAGCTGTTTTTT.

The rearrangement links TRBV19 to TRBJ1-1; 9 bases agree with TRBD1. Germline V gives CDR1 LNHDA, CDR2 SQIVND (reference sequence). This CDR3 is built from 14 residues. With V trimmed by 6 bases and J by 0 bases, 2 bases remained unmatched. The CDR3 DNA reads as TGTGCCAGTAGCCGGACAGGGGTGAACACTGAAGCTTTCTTT. Protein product: CASSRTGVNTEAFF. The complete variable domain, with remaining parts taken from reference TRBV19 and TRBJ1-1, reads DGGITQSPKYLFRKEGQNVTLSCEQNLNHDAMYWYRQDPGQGLRLIYYSQIVNDFQKGDIAEGYSVSREKKESFPLTVTSAQKNPTAFYLCASSRTGVNTEAFFGQGTRLTVV.

This clone was found once. The chain employs TRBV4-1 and TRBJ1-6; TRBD1 matches 7 bases. This CDR3 region has 16 residues. J lost 7 bases, V lost 0 bases, and 6 bases had no gene match. CDR1 is MGHRA, CDR2 YSYEKL, per germline. The CDR3 loop is CASSQDKGAQNSPLHF. In nucleotides, the CDR3 is TGCGCCAGCAGCCAAGATAAGGGGGCTCAAAATTCACCCCTCCACTTT.

CDR3 protein: CASSTYRAQSANTEAFF. CDR3 bases: TGTGCCAGTAGTACCTACAGGGCCCAATCAGCGAACACTGAAGCTTTCTTT. The rearrangement links TRBV19 to TRBJ1-1, with D maybe TRBD1 (6 bases). Germline V gives CDR1 LNHDA, CDR2 SQIVND (reference sequence). The V and J ends lost 4 bases and 1 base respectively, with 19 bases between them. The CDR3 totals 17 residues.

CDR3 coding DNA: TGTGCCTGGAGTGTATCGAGGACAGGGGGCCTACCCCTCCACTTT. Protein sequence: CAWSVSRTGGLPLHF. V usage is TRBV30 and J usage is TRBJ1-6; 11 nucleotides agree with TRBD1. V lost 0 bases, J lost 12 bases, and 7 bases stayed unmatched. This CDR3 comprises 15 residues. Germline V gene sequence: CDR1 GTSNPN, CDR2 SVGIG (reference sequence).

The V call is TRBV12-3 or TRBV12-4, the J call TRBJ1-1, with 7 bases matching TRBD1. V dropped 4 bases and J dropped 6; count of bases not matched to a gene: 5. The CDR3 extends over 13 amino acids. Here the CDR3 DNA reads TGTGCCAGCAGTTCCCCGACAGGGCCTGAAGCTTTCTTT. Its translation is CASSSPTGPEAFF.

This clone was recorded only once. The gene calls are TRBV7-9 and TRBJ1-4; no reliable D call. The V end was cut by 4 bases, the J end by 3 bases, with 9 bases between. The germline gives CDR1 SEHNR, CDR2 FQNEAQ (reference sequence). The CDR3 extends over 14 amino acids. The CDR3 DNA reads TGTGCCAGCAGCTCACCTAGGCCTAATGAAAAACTGTTTTTT. This translates into CASSSPRPNEKLFF. Variable domain in full (rest from reference TRBV7-9 and TRBJ1-4): DTGVSQNPRHKITKRGQNVTFRCDPISEHNRLYWYRQTLGQGPEFLTYFQNEAQLEKSRLLSDRFSAERPKGSFSTLEIQRTEQGDSAMYLCASSSPRPNEKLFFGSGTQLSVL.

The chain recombines TRBV5-8 with TRBJ1-4; 9 bases fit TRBD1. Trimming at V came to 5 bases and at J to 11 bases, leaving 16 bases not matched to a gene. The CDR3 extends over 16 amino acids. Germline V gene data show CDR1 as SGHTS and CDR2 as YDEGEE. The CDR3 sequence is CASSPRLTGGSLKLFF. The DNA for the CDR3 is TGTGCCAGCAGTCCACGCCTGACAGGGGGTAGCCTTAAACTGTTTTTT.

Details on this clone: The identical CDR3 is also encoded by other nucleotide sequences in the sample. This chain links TRBV3-1 (or the pseudogene TRBV3-2) with TRBJ1-1; D ambiguous. The V end lost 2 bases, the J end lost 0 bases, and 7 bases lay between the germline ends. This CDR3 region has 14 residues. Looked up from germline, CDR1 is LGHDT and CDR2 is YNNKEL (reference sequence). CDR3 residues: CASSQSTVNTEAFF. CDR3 sequence (DNA): TGTGCCAGCAGCCAAAGTACAGTGAACACTGAAGCTTTCTTT.

This rearrangement joins TRBV5-6 to TRBJ2-7, with D perhaps TRBD2 (6 bases). V shed 2 bases and J shed 2 bases, with 14 bases lying between them. Germline V lookup: CDR1 SGHDT, CDR2 YYEEEE. This CDR3 is built from 15 residues. The DNA of the CDR3 is TGTGCCAGCAGCTTTTGGGGGGTAGGCGCCTACGAGCAGTACGTC. This translates into CASSFWGVGAYEQYV.

This clone was seen more than once but under ten times. This chain connects TRBV5-6 to TRBJ1-2, with D possibly TRBD1 on 5 matching bases. The V end was cut by 3 bases, the J end by 5 bases, with 11 bases between. The CDR3 spans 13 residues. Germline CDR1 reads SGHDT; CDR2 reads YYEEEE. CDR3: CASSSRDNYGYTF. The CDR3 DNA follows: TGTGCCAGCAGCTCCAGGGATAATTATGGCTACACCTTC.

V gene TRBV7-3 combines with J gene TRBJ2-7, with D perhaps TRBD1 (5 bases). The CDR3 has 13 residues. V lost 1 base to trimming and J lost 6 bases, with 10 bases between them. Per germline, CDR1 SGHTA and CDR2 FQGTGA. The CDR3 region has the DNA TGTGCCAGCAGCTTAAACCAGGGTGGCGAGCAGTACGTC. Translated, it gives CASSLNQGGEQYV.

This chain links TRBV9 with TRBJ1-1, with a tentative D call TRBD1 (6 bases). Deletions cut 4 bases from V and 1 base from J, with 8 bases between. Germline V gene data show CDR1 as SGDLS and CDR2 as YYNGEE. This CDR3 is built from 13 residues. DNA for the CDR3: TGTGCCAGCAGCATACAGGGGAACACTGAAGCTTTCTTT. This sequence encodes CASSIQGNTEAFF.

The V and J genes are TRBV7-2 and TRBJ2-1; D is perhaps TRBD2 (6 bases). CDR1 and CDR2 (germline): SGHTA, FQGNSA. The CDR3 has 16 amino acids. V lost 5 bases and J lost 1, with 15 bases in between. The CDR3 DNA reads TGTGCCAGCAGCCCCCAAGGCGGGGTATCCTACAATGAGCAGTTCTTC. Its translation: CASSPQGGVSYNEQFF.

The chain is built from TRBV5-1 and TRBJ2-3; 9 bases are a match to TRBD2. The V gene end was trimmed by 3 bases and the J gene end by 0 bases; junction bases not matched to a gene: 5. Germline values: CDR1 SGHRS, CDR2 YFSETQ. The CDR3 runs 16 residues. The CDR3 DNA follows: TGCGCCAGCAGCTCCAGCGGGAGGACTAGCACAGATACGCAGTATTTT. It encodes CASSSSGRTSTDTQYF. Supplemented by reference TRBV5-1 and TRBJ2-3, the full variable domain reads KAGVTQTPRYLIKTRGQQVTLSCSPISGHRSVSWYQQTPGQGLQFLFEYFSETQRNKGNFPGRFSGRQFSNSRSEMNVSTLELGDSALYLCASSSSGRTSTDTQYFGPGTRLTVL.

The rearrangement links TRBV19 to TRBJ2-2; the D gene is possibly TRBD2 (6 bases). This CDR3 contains 14 residues. The V end lost 9 bases, the J end lost 2 bases, and 13 bases lay between the germline ends. From germline, CDR1 is LNHDA and CDR2 SQIVND (reference sequence). The CDR3 here is CASRDFGNTGELFF. The CDR3, as DNA: TGTGCCAGCCGGGACTTCGGTAACACCGGGGAGCTGTTTTTT. Together with reference TRBV19 and TRBJ2-2, the CDR3 gives the full variable domain: DGGITQSPKYLFRKEGQNVTLSCEQNLNHDAMYWYRQDPGQGLRLIYYSQIVNDFQKGDIAEGYSVSREKKESFPLTVTSAQKNPTAFYLCASRDFGNTGELFFGEGSRLTVL.

This rearrangement joins TRBV10-2 to TRBJ2-3; TRBD1 might be the D (8 bases). The germline V gene encodes CDR1 WSHSY and CDR2 SAAADI. Trimming took 6 bases from V and 4 from J, leaving 14 bases between them. CDR3 length: 14 residues. The CDR3: CASSRTGRADTQYF. The CDR3, as DNA: TGCGCCAGCAGCCGGACAGGGAGGGCAGATACGCAGTATTTT.

V and J are TRBV5-1 and TRBJ1-4; D not resolved. With 0 bases removed from V and 8 bases from J, the gap between germline ends came to 14 bases. The CDR3 spans 15 residues. Germline assignment: CDR1 SGHRS and CDR2 YFSETQ. The CDR3 nucleotides are TGCGCCAGCAGCTTGGTTCCGGGGAAAGAGGAAAAACTGTTTTTT. Translating gives CASSLVPGKEEKLFF.

The chain employs TRBV7-2 and TRBJ1-3; TRBD1 aligns across 7 bases. V was clipped by 3 bases and J by 0 bases; unmatched bases: 5. Germline lookup yields CDR1 SGHTA and CDR2 FQGNSA. This CDR3 region has 16 residues. CDR3: CASSFRRQGSGNTIYF. The CDR3 coding sequence is TGTGCCAGCAGCTTCCGACGACAGGGCTCTGGAAACACCATATATTTT.

The genes are TRBV5-1 and TRBJ1-2, with 8 bases matching TRBD1. CDR1 SGHRS and CDR2 YFSETQ come from the germline V gene. The CDR3 is made up of 13 amino acids. With 4 bases clipped from V and 4 bases from J, the junction kept 3 bases outside the gene matches. CDR3 loop: CASSADRVYGYTF. The DNA of the CDR3 is TGCGCCAGCAGCGCGGACAGGGTCTATGGCTACACCTTC.